This TCR beta chain is drawn from a study of cytomegalovirus exposure and HLA in healthy donors. Study as a whole: Falling in the Caucasian-associated ancestry cluster were approximately 84% of under 500 genotyped donors.

Regarding the study as a whole: Exclusion applied to some V segments, including TRBV6-2 and TRBV6-3, as they were indistinguishable. Sequencing likely generated an artifact that appeared as a cluster of highly shared sequence variants. V- and J-gene trimming of TCR beta was linked (in a later analysis) to a missense DCLRE1C variant.

This CDR3 contains 14 residues. Looked up from germline, CDR1 is SEHNR and CDR2 is FQNEAQ (reference sequence). V lost 6 bases to trimming and J lost 3 bases; unmatched junction nucleotides: 6. 13 Jbeta primers and 60 Vbeta primers were used for the PCR. Profiling relied on immunoSEQ multiplex PCR, and the TCRdb table lists in-frame clones only, not all of them. The table lists more than 200,000 clones, more than 70% of them singletons, with around 1.4% in the top ten. Comments on this clone: What it recognizes is unknown.

J is TRBJ2-3 and V is TRBV7-9; 7 nucleotides align to TRBD2. The sample was PBMCs. This receptor was taken from a human donor in good health. The chain's CDR3 is CASRSLGGTDTQYF. The DNA of the CDR3 is TGTGCCAGCAGGTCTCTCGGGGGGACAGATACGCAGTATTTT.